Sequencing of this T cell receptor beta chain was carried out in a study of blood T cell repertoires in COVID-19. Overall study context: The samples span acute and convalescent COVID-19 from the United States, Italy and Spain. PBMCs, B-cell-depleted T cells, or T cells provided the cDNA or gDNA that made up the material.

CDR3 size: 15 residues. CDR1 KGHSH and CDR2 LQKENI come from the germline V gene. Trimming took off 8 bases at V and 2 bases at J, with 18 bases between the two ends. Original handling: From reference gene primer amplification, estimates of nucleated cell counts were derived. TCRdb's table, derived via immunoSEQ multiplex PCR, lists solely in-frame clones and lacks some. The D gene and trimming were derived from the DNA, and the V and J assignments and clone size from that table. Of tens of thousands of clones detected, over 75% appear once; the ten largest clones hold 1% to 1.5%. The chain has TRBV18 and TRBJ1-2, with D tentatively TRBD1 (6 bases). Sequencing was carried out using peripheral blood. The sequence came from a woman aged 55-69 years with acute or convalescent COVID-19. As DNA, the CDR3 is TGTGCCAGCCCATCCGGCGAGCAGGGGAACTATGGCTACACCTTC. This codes for CASPSGEQGNYGYTF.